The T cell receptor beta chain under discussion was sequenced for a study of OX40 agonist ivuxolimab in advanced cancers. From germline, CDR1 is ENHRY and CDR2 SYGVKD. V lost 8 bases and J 0 bases, leaving 17 bases between the germline ends. The CDR3 is 16 amino acids. Assay: immunoSEQ multiplex PCR; the TCRdb copy retains only in-frame clones and omits some. The sample includes around 80,000 clones, roughly 87% of them seen just once. The chain is built from TRBV10-3 and TRBJ2-1, with D perhaps TRBD1 or TRBD2 (6 bases each). The receptor was derived from an adult with an advanced solid tumor such as melanoma, head and neck, liver or kidney cancer. The sequencing used CD4+ or CD8+ T cells sorted from blood, collected in a trial of the OX40 agonist ivuxolimab. The CDR3 bases are TGTGCCATCGAGGGGGGTCCGGGTAGCTCCTACAATGAGCAGTTCTTC. Protein sequence: CAIEGGPGSSYNEQFF.